The count of the clone carrying this T cell receptor beta chain is one. Its antigen is not known. Positive magnetic bead selection separated CD4+ and CD8+ cells, and flow cytometry confirmed purity. These data are taken from a study of somatic mutations in cytotoxic T cells in rheumatoid arthritis. Looking at the study overall: Flow cytometry sorted some V beta antibody-stained T-cell populations to nearly 100% purity, V beta1+ cells among them being sequenced for TCRB.

TCRdb keeps only in-frame clones here, not all; method: immunoSEQ multiplex PCR. Of some 14,000 clones detected, roughly three quarters appear once; the ten largest clones hold 6% to 8.5%. The ends were cut back, 8 bases at V and 5 bases at J, with 6 bases in the middle. The germline V gene has CDR1 LNHNV and CDR2 YYDKDF (reference sequence). The CDR3 totals 11 residues. Overall study results and limits: A significant difference in CD8+ T-cell clonality was not found between rheumatoid arthritis patients and age-matched healthy controls. The largest CD8+ clone made up over 20% of CD8+ cells in about an eighth of the 65 patients.

The chain has TRBV15 and TRBJ2-2, with D uncertain. Material: CD8+ T cells sorted from blood. The source of this sequence is an adult with rheumatoid arthritis. CDR3: CATEGTGELFF. DNA for the CDR3: TGTGCCACCGAAGGTACCGGGGAGCTGTTTTTT. Combining the CDR3 with reference TRBV15 and TRBJ2-2 gives the whole variable domain DAMVIQNPRYQVTQFGKPVTLSCSQTLNHNVMYWYQQKSSQAPKLLFHYYDKDFNNEADTPDNFQSRRPNTSFCFLDIRSPGLGDTAMYLCATEGTGELFFGEGSRLTVL.